This TCR beta chain came from a study of immune evolution from preneoplasia to lung adenocarcinoma. General study results and limits: T cell clonality was higher in KRAS-mutant than EGFR-mutant or wild-type nodules.

Sequencing was performed with immunoSEQ multiplex PCR; in TCRdb, only in-frame clones are kept and a portion is missing. Found here are roughly 14,000 clones, 80% of them singletons; the top ten hold roughly 4.9%. Comments on this clone: Its matching antigen is unknown.

After pathologic assessment, macro-dissection selected premalignant or tumor cells for extraction. Trimming left V 1 base short and J 4 bases short, with 10 bases between. The CDR3 runs 14 residues. Germline V gene sequence: CDR1 MNHNS, CDR2 SASEGT. The rearrangement uses TRBV6-1 and TRBJ1-2; D is undetermined. Sequenced material: FFPE minimally invasive lung adenocarcinoma tissue. This sequence was found in a person aged 70 to 85 with lung adenocarcinoma. The CDR3 reads CASSEGMKRYGYTF. CDR3 in DNA: TGTGCCAGCAGTGAAGGAATGAAGCGCTATGGCTACACCTTC.